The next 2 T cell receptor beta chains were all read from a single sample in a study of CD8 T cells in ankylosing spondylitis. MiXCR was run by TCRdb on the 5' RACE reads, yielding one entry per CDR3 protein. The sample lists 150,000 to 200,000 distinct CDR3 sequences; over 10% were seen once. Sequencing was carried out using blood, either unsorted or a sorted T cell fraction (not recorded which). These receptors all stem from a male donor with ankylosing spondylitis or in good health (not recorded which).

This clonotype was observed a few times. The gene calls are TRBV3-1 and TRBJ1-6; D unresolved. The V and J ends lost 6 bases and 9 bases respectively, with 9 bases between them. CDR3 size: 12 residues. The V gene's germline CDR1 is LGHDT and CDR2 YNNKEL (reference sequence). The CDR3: CASSQKGSPLHF. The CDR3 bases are TGTGCCAGCAGTCAAAAGGGTTCACCCCTCCACTTT.

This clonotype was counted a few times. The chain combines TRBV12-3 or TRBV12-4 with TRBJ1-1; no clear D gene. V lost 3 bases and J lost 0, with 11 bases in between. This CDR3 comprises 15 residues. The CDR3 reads CASSFRQPMNTEAFF. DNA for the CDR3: TGTGCCAGCAGTTTTAGGCAGCCAATGAACACTGAAGCTTTCTTT.